The 30 T cell receptor beta chains below were found in one sample sequenced in a study of blood T cell repertoires in COVID-19 (dated by TCRdb to the early 2020s). The library came from the immunoSEQ multiplex PCR assay. Drawn from immuneACCESS, this table holds only the in-frame rearrangements with V and J called that TCRdb kept. Clones are partly lost; checked studies trace under half to an unresolved V gene and leave the rest unexplained. The sample contains 200,000 or so clones, around 81% of them found a single time. The top ten hold 2% to 2.5% of the sample. Sequenced input: peripheral blood. All receptors derive from an older woman with acute or convalescent COVID-19.

The chain has TRBV7-3 and TRBJ1-1, with 10 bases aligning to TRBD1. V shed 5 bases and J 1 base; nucleotides not matched to a gene: 7. The CDR3 extends over 16 amino acids. Germline values: CDR1 SGHTA, CDR2 FQGTGA. The CDR3 is CASSPQDRGENTEAFF. The DNA for the CDR3 is TGTGCCAGCAGCCCCCAGGACAGGGGGGAGAACACTGAAGCTTTCTTT.

This clone came up once. The chain uses TRBV6-5 and TRBJ1-3; TRBD1 is a possible D gene (6 bases). The CDR3 is made up of 14 amino acids. The germline V and J ends were trimmed by 7 bases and 4 bases, with 14 bases remaining between them. Germline loops: CDR1 MNHEY, CDR2 SVGAGI. The CDR3 sequence is CASTSGGLGNTIYF. As DNA, the CDR3 is TGTGCCAGCACTTCGGGGGGCTTAGGAAACACCATATATTTT.

The CDR3 sequence: CASSDRQGRPEAFF. CDR3 coding DNA: TGTGCCAGCAGCGACCGACAGGGACGGCCTGAAGCTTTCTTT. The chain is built from TRBV13 and TRBJ1-1, with TRBD1 identical over 7 bases. The germline CDR1 and CDR2 sequences are PRHDT and FYEKMQ (reference sequence). V was pared by 5 bases and J by 6 bases, with 9 bases of the junction left unmatched. There are 14 residues in the CDR3.

J is TRBJ2-1 and V is TRBV19; 11 nucleotides agree with TRBD2. J gave up 4 bases and V 3 bases, and 8 bases lay outside the gene matches. The CDR3 has 17 residues. Germline V gene sequence: CDR1 LNHDA, CDR2 SQIVND (reference sequence). In nucleotides, the CDR3 is TGTGCCAGTAGTATGACCAATCGACTAGCGGGATACAATGAGCAGTTCTTC. Translated, it gives CASSMTNRLAGYNEQFF.

This chain connects TRBV6-2 or TRBV6-3 to TRBJ2-1; 8 bases are shared with TRBD1. V trimming: 4 bases; J trimming: 3 bases; junction bases outside the gene matches: 2. The CDR3 is made up of 14 amino acids. Germline V gives CDR1 MNHEY, CDR2 SVGEGT. CDR3 region: CASSWTGSYNEQFF. The CDR3 DNA reads TGTGCCAGCAGTTGGACAGGGAGCTACAATGAGCAGTTCTTC.

The V gene is TRBV6-5, the J gene TRBJ1-4; D is unresolved. The ends were cut back, 7 bases at V and 7 bases at J, with 13 bases in the middle. The length of the CDR3 is 13 residues. Germline-derived CDR1 and CDR2 are MNHEY and SVGAGI. CDR3 sequence reads: CASMTNRGEKLFF. CDR3 nucleotide sequence: TGTGCCAGCATGACGAACCGGGGTGAAAAACTGTTTTTT.

This clone was counted once. J is TRBJ1-2 and V is TRBV6-5, with TRBD1 identical over 8 bases. CDR3 length equals 14 residues. In germline, CDR1 is MNHEY, CDR2 SVGAGI. V shed 2 bases, J shed 7 bases, and the junction held 6 bases outside the gene matches. The CDR3 nucleotides are TGTGCCAGCAGTTACAATGCAGGGGGCTCTGGCTACACCTTC. Translation: CASSYNAGGSGYTF.

V gene TRBV5-1 combines with J gene TRBJ2-7; 9 bases agree with TRBD1. Trimming cost V 5 bases and J 3 bases; bases outside gene matches: 9. The CDR3 covers 15 residues. From germline, CDR1 is SGHRS and CDR2 YFSETQ. The CDR3 bases are TGCGCCAGCAGAACCCAACAGGGGGCAGGCTACGAGCAGTACTTC. Residues: CASRTQQGAGYEQYF.

The chain couples TRBV3-1 (or the pseudogene TRBV3-2) to TRBJ1-3; D possibly corresponds to TRBD1 (5 bases). CDR1 is LGHDT, CDR2 YNNKEL, per germline (reference sequence). The length of the CDR3 is 16 residues. The V and J ends lost 4 bases and 0 bases respectively, with 13 bases between them. This CDR3 is CASSPSQVFSGNTIYF. CDR3 nucleotides: TGTGCCAGCAGCCCCTCACAGGTCTTCTCTGGAAACACCATATATTTT.

The chain links TRBV9 to TRBJ1-3; 10 bases are a match to TRBD1. With 4 bases clipped from V and 2 bases from J, the junction kept 6 bases outside the gene matches. The CDR3 runs 16 residues. Germline CDR1 SGDLS, CDR2 YYNGEE. CDR3 DNA: TGTGCCAGCAGCACCTGGGACAGGGGAACTGGAAACACCATATATTTT. It is translated as CASSTWDRGTGNTIYF.

The genes are TRBV28 and TRBJ2-2; 7 bases are a match to TRBD2. Germline values: CDR1 MDHEN, CDR2 SYDVKM. V lost 8 bases, J lost 6 bases, and 3 bases stayed unmatched. The CDR3 length is 12 residues. CDR3 loop: CASQGGPGELFF. CDR3 sequence (DNA): TGTGCCAGCCAGGGAGGGCCCGGGGAGCTGTTTTTT.

The chain joins TRBV6-2 or TRBV6-3 to TRBJ1-5; 7 nucleotides align to TRBD1. The CDR3 is made up of 15 amino acids. V dropped 2 bases and J dropped 5; count of bases not matched to a gene: 6. CDR1 and CDR2 (germline): MNHEY, SVGEGT. The CDR3 DNA sequence: TGTGCCAGCAGTTACGATGCACAGGGGTATCAGCCCCAGCATTTT. It codes for CASSYDAQGYQPQHF.

The rearrangement uses TRBV30 and TRBJ2-1; TRBD2 agrees at 9 bases. The V gene's germline CDR1 is GTSNPN and CDR2 SVGIG (reference sequence). This CDR3 has 14 residues. V shed 1 base, J shed 9 bases, and the junction held 7 bases outside the gene matches. The CDR3: CAWSGLAAAGEQFF. As DNA, the CDR3 is TGTGCCTGGAGTGGACTAGCGGCGGCCGGTGAGCAGTTCTTC.

The CDR3 DNA sequence: TGTGCCAGCAGCCAAGATAGTGTATTACTTACTTCTGGAAACACCATATATTTT. Translating gives CASSQDSVLLTSGNTIYF. The chain uses TRBV3-1 (or the pseudogene TRBV3-2) and TRBJ1-3, with D hard to call. Per the germline V gene, CDR1 is LGHDT and CDR2 is YNNKEL (reference sequence). This CDR3 is 18 amino acids long. V was trimmed by 0 bases and J by 1 base, leaving 16 bases between them.

The chain couples TRBV2 to TRBJ2-5; possibly TRBD2 for D (5 bases). The CDR3 is made up of 11 amino acids. V gave up 3 bases and J gave up 10 bases, with 9 bases separating them. CDR1 is SNHLY, CDR2 FYNNEI, per germline. CDR3 protein: CASSDGLIQYF. The CDR3 nucleotides read TGTGCCAGCAGTGACGGACTCATCCAGTACTTC.

The V call is TRBV4-2, the J call TRBJ2-5; TRBD2 aligns across 10 bases. V was clipped by 5 bases and J by 5 bases; unmatched bases: 11. Germline CDR1 reads LGHNA; CDR2 reads YNFKEQ. This CDR3 spans 16 amino acids. This CDR3 reads CASSYTSGAPGETQYF. The CDR3 coding sequence is TGTGCCAGCAGCTATACTAGCGGGGCCCCGGGGGAGACCCAGTACTTC.

Comment on this clone: Different DNA sequences within this sample yield the same CDR3. The chain joins TRBV5-5 to TRBJ2-2; D is possibly TRBD2 (5 bases). The CDR3 covers 14 residues. V lost 0 bases and J 4 bases, leaving 7 bases between the germline ends. Germline lookup yields CDR1 SGHKS and CDR2 YYEKEE (reference sequence). CDR3 sequence (DNA): TGTGCCAGCAGCTTGGTGGCGGGCACCGGGGAGCTGTTTTTT. Protein sequence: CASSLVAGTGELFF.

The CDR3 nucleotides read TGTGCCAGCAGCCCTGGTCACTCCGCGGATGGCTACACCTTC. It is translated as CASSPGHSADGYTF. This chain joins TRBV3-1 (or the pseudogene TRBV3-2) and TRBJ1-2; D call uncertain. Germline values: CDR1 LGHDT, CDR2 YNNKEL (reference sequence). The CDR3 covers 14 residues. Trimming removed 4 bases at V and 6 bases at J, with 15 bases between.

The chain recombines TRBV7-2 with TRBJ2-1; the match to TRBD2 covers 7 bases. The CDR3 runs to 19 residues. The trim removed 5 bases at V and 3 bases at J, leaving 19 bases unmatched. CDR1 and CDR2 (germline): SGHTA, FQGNSA. The CDR3 sequence: CASSLSEEMGTTLYNEQFF. The CDR3 region has the DNA TGTGCCAGCAGCCTAAGTGAAGAGATGGGGACTACTCTCTACAATGAGCAGTTCTTC.

This chain links TRBV2 with TRBJ2-4, with 8 bases aligning to TRBD1. The CDR3 loop spans 13 amino acids. The germline CDR1 and CDR2 sequences are SNHLY and FYNNEI. V dropped 9 bases and J dropped 7; count of bases not matched to a gene: 8. The CDR3 region is CASTGGVENIQYF. The CDR3 nucleotides are TGTGCCAGTACAGGGGGAGTAGAGAACATTCAGTACTTC.

This clone showed up just a few times. The rearrangement joins TRBV7-3 to TRBJ1-2; D might be TRBD1 (5 bases). The CDR3 is 13 amino acids. Trimming cost V 5 bases and J 6 bases, with 13 bases left between them. The germline V gene encodes CDR1 SGHTA and CDR2 FQGTGA. The DNA of the CDR3 is TGTGCCAGCAGCCACGGACCGGGGGATGGCTACACCTTC. This gives the protein CASSHGPGDGYTF. The full variable domain, completed using reference TRBV7-3 and TRBJ1-2, is GAGVSQTPSNKVTEKGKYVELRCDPISGHTALYWYRQSLGQGPEFLIYFQGTGAADDSGLPNDRFFAVRPEGSVSTLKIQRTERGDSAVYLCASSHGPGDGYTFGSGTRLTVV.

The CDR3 loop reads CASGIDRGLTSNQPQHF. CDR3 nucleotide sequence: TGTGCTAGTGGTATCGACAGGGGACTTACTAGCAATCAGCCCCAGCATTTT. This chain links TRBV12-5 with TRBJ1-5, with TRBD1 matching 8 bases. The CDR3 is made up of 17 amino acids. Trimming removed 5 bases from V and 0 bases from J; junction bases left unmatched: 9. In germline, CDR1 is LGHNT, CDR2 FRNRAP.

V usage is TRBV3-1 (or the pseudogene TRBV3-2) and J usage is TRBJ2-3, with 9 bases identical to TRBD2. This CDR3 contains 15 residues. V shed 4 bases, J shed 0 bases, and the junction held 2 bases outside the gene matches. Per germline, CDR1 LGHDT and CDR2 YNNKEL (reference sequence). The CDR3, as DNA: TGTGCCAGCAGCCCTGGGACTAGCAGCACAGATACGCAGTATTTT. It specifies CASSPGTSSTDTQYF.

The chain recombines TRBV18 with TRBJ1-2; maybe TRBD1 (5 bases). Germline loops: CDR1 KGHSH, CDR2 LQKENI. V was shortened by 0 bases and J by 5 bases, with 10 bases between the two germline ends. This CDR3 region has 14 residues. The DNA of the CDR3 is TGTGCCAGCTCACCACCTTATCCAGGGTATGGCTACACCTTC. Translated: CASSPPYPGYGYTF.

This sequence joins TRBV9 and TRBJ2-2; weak D call: TRBD1 (6 bases). The V end lost 2 bases, the J end lost 4 bases, and 9 bases lay between the germline ends. There are 14 residues in the CDR3. Germline lookup yields CDR1 SGDLS and CDR2 YYNGEE. The CDR3 DNA reads as TGTGCCAGCAGCGTGCAACAGGGCACCGGGGAGCTGTTTTTT. It encodes CASSVQQGTGELFF. Full variable domain (missing parts from reference TRBV9 and TRBJ2-2): DSGVTQTPKHLITATGQRVTLRCSPRSGDLSVYWYQQSLDQGLQFLIQYYNGEERAKGNILERFSAQQFPDLHSELNLSSLELGDSALYFCASSVQQGTGELFFGEGSRLTVL.

The chain's CDR3 is CASSQTDRDYGYTF. CDR3 DNA sequence: TGTGCCAGCAGCCAAACGGACAGGGACTATGGCTACACCTTC. The chain recombines TRBV7-8 with TRBJ1-2, with TRBD1 matching 8 bases. V shed 5 bases and J 3 bases; nucleotides not matched to a gene: 5. The CDR3 is 14 amino acids. Germline lookup yields CDR1 SGHVS and CDR2 FQNEAQ.

This rearrangement joins TRBV6-2 or TRBV6-3 to TRBJ2-7; TRBD2 agrees at 8 bases. The CDR3 length is 15 residues. Germline CDR1 is MNHEY and CDR2 is SVGEGT. V dropped 4 bases and J dropped 3; count of bases not matched to a gene: 8. Written as DNA, the CDR3 is TGTGCCAGCAGTTGGTCAGCGCGGGGGGTCTACGAGCAGTACTTC. It translates to CASSWSARGVYEQYF.

The table lists this clone with a count of one. The V call is TRBV24-1, the J call TRBJ2-1; D ambiguous. Looked up from germline, CDR1 is KGHDR and CDR2 is SFDVKD. V was trimmed by 12 bases and J by 2 bases, leaving 7 bases between them. CDR3 length: 11 amino acids. Here the CDR3 DNA reads TGTGCCCCCTTCCCCTACAATGAGCAGTTCTTC. Its protein product is CAPFPYNEQFF.

The sample holds a few counts of this clone. The CDR3 coding sequence is TGCAGTGCTAGTACAGGGGATAGCAATCAGCCCCAGCATTTT. Its protein is CSASTGDSNQPQHF. V gene TRBV20-1 combines with J gene TRBJ1-5, with TRBD1 matching over 7 bases. This CDR3 spans 14 amino acids. V trimming: 3 bases; J trimming: 0 bases; junction bases outside the gene matches: 2. Germline-derived CDR1 and CDR2 are DFQATT and SNEGSKA (reference sequence).

The J gene is TRBJ2-2, the V gene TRBV7-9; 7 bases agree with TRBD2. Germline CDR1 SEHNR, CDR2 FQNEAQ (reference sequence). CDR3 length: 14 amino acids. Unmatched junction bases numbered 6, after V lost 8 bases and J lost 3 bases. In nucleotides, the CDR3 is TGTGCCAGCGCGGGGGTTTCAGACACCGGGGAGCTGTTTTTT. It encodes CASAGVSDTGELFF.